The next 6 T cell receptor beta chains were all read from a single sample in a study of T cells after yellow fever vaccination. TCRdb fed the 5' RACE reads into MiXCR, producing one record per CDR3 protein. The data show 550,000 to 750,000 distinct CDR3 sequences, approximately 13% seen once. Specimen: PBMCs, collected on the day of the yellow fever booster vaccination. The receptors shown here come from a man aged 25-45 years who received the YFV17D yellow fever vaccine.

This rearrangement joins TRBV5-4 to TRBJ2-6; TRBD1 aligns across 10 bases. Germline lookup yields CDR1 SGHNT and CDR2 YYREEE (reference sequence). The CDR3 length is 17 residues. The junction had 5 bases not matched to a gene; V was cut back by 3 bases and J by 2 bases. The CDR3 sequence is CASSSLGQGTGANVLTF. CDR3 in DNA: TGTGCCAGCAGCTCGCTGGGACAGGGGACTGGGGCCAACGTCCTGACTTTC. Complete variable domain (other parts from reference TRBV5-4 and TRBJ2-6): ETGVTQSPTHLIKTRGQQVTLRCSSQSGHNTVSWYQQALGQGPQFIFQYYREEENGRGNFPPRFSGLQFPNYSSELNVNALELDDSALYLCASSSLGQGTGANVLTFGAGSRLTVL.

The rearrangement joins TRBV10-3 to TRBJ2-2; a possible D gene is TRBD2 (5 bases). This CDR3 is 14 amino acids long. Trimming left V 4 bases short and J 5 bases short, with 11 bases between. CDR1 ENHRY and CDR2 SYGVKD come from the germline V gene. Here the CDR3 reads CAISGGLGTGELFF. In nucleotides, the CDR3 is TGTGCCATCAGTGGAGGGCTCGGTACCGGGGAGCTGTTTTTT.

A few counts support this clonotype. J is TRBJ2-7 and V is TRBV6-5, with D perhaps TRBD2 (5 bases). Per germline, CDR1 MNHEY and CDR2 SVGAGI. CDR3 length: 14 amino acids. V lost 0 bases, J lost 6 bases, and 12 bases lay in between. CDR3 in amino acids: CASSYSLFGVEQYF. CDR3 nucleotide sequence: TGTGCCAGCAGTTACTCGTTATTCGGGGTCGAGCAGTACTTC.

This clonotype showed up just a few times. The genes are TRBV4-2 and TRBJ1-2; 8 bases agree with TRBD1. With 3 bases clipped from V and 2 bases from J, the junction kept 5 bases outside the gene matches. The CDR3 is 15 amino acids. In germline, CDR1 is LGHNA, CDR2 YNFKEQ. The CDR3 region has the DNA TGTGCCAGCAGCCATGAGCAGGGGGCGAACTATGGCTACACCTTC. Protein: CASSHEQGANYGYTF.

CDR3 coding DNA: TGTGCCAGCAGATATCCCGCATCCCCGATCCGCGCGGTCCAAGAGACCCAGTACTTC. It specifies CASRYPASPIRAVQETQYF. The chain recombines TRBV6-5 with TRBJ2-5; D gene unclear. The CDR3 runs to 19 residues. In germline, CDR1 is MNHEY, CDR2 SVGAGI. V was shortened by 6 bases and J by 1 base, with 27 bases between the two germline ends.

This rearrangement joins TRBV20-1 to TRBJ2-7; D gene unclear. Germline CDR1 is DFQATT and CDR2 is SNEGSKA (reference sequence). Trimming removed 4 bases at V and 5 bases at J, with 6 bases between. CDR3 length: 10 residues. In nucleotides, the CDR3 is TGCAGTGCTACCAGGAACGAGCAGTACTTC. The encoded protein is CSATRNEQYF.